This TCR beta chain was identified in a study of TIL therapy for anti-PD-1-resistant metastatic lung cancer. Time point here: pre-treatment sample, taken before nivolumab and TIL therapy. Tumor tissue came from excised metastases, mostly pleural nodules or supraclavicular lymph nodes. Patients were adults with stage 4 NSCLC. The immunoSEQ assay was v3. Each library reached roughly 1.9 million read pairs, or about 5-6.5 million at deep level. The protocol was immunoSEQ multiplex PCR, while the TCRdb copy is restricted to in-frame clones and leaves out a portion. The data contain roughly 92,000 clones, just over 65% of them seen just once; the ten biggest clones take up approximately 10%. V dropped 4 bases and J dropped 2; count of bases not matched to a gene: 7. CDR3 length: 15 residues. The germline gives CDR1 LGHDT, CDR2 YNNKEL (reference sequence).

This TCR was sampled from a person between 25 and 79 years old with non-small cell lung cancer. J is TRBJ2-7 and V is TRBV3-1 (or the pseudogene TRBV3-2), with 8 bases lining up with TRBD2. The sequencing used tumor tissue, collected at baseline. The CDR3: CASSRATSATYEQYF. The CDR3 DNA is TGTGCCAGCAGCCGCGCGACTAGCGCGACCTACGAGCAGTACTTC.